These 27 T cell receptor beta chains were sequenced from one sample in a study of blood T cell repertoires in COVID-19. Assay: immunoSEQ multiplex PCR; the TCRdb copy retains only in-frame clones and omits some. The sample holds about 340,000 clones; almost 90% are singletons and the top ten take about 7%. Sequenced sample: peripheral blood. These TCRs come from a woman between 65 and 79 years old with COVID-19, enrolled during active disease.

This clone was seen only a few times. V usage is TRBV5-8 and J usage is TRBJ1-1; the match to TRBD1 covers 9 bases. Germline lookup yields CDR1 SGHTS and CDR2 YDEGEE. The CDR3 length is 14 residues. V gave up 5 bases and J gave up 4 bases; unmatched junction bases: 6. CDR3 nucleotide sequence: TGTGCCAGCAGATGGGACAGGGAATTCACTGAAGCTTTCTTT. Protein: CASRWDREFTEAFF.

This clone occurred once. The V gene is TRBV6-1, the J gene TRBJ1-5; tentative D call: TRBD1 (5 bases). CDR1 and CDR2 (germline): MNHNS, SASEGT. V lost 2 bases to trimming and J lost 9 bases, with 14 bases between them. This CDR3 region has 14 residues. CDR3 coding DNA: TGTGCCAGCAGTGAAAGTGGGGCCAGGTGGCCCCAGCATTTT. This sequence encodes CASSESGARWPQHF.

This clone was detected only a few times. The genes are TRBV3-1 (or the pseudogene TRBV3-2) and TRBJ1-5; 8 nucleotides align to TRBD1. Germline CDR1 reads LGHDT; CDR2 reads YNNKEL (reference sequence). There are 15 residues in the CDR3. The junction had 6 bases not matched to a gene; V was cut back by 1 base and J by 7 bases. CDR3 amino acids: CASSQGRTGGQPQHF. The CDR3, as DNA: TGTGCCAGCAGCCAAGGTCGCACAGGGGGACAGCCCCAGCATTTT.

This chain connects TRBV9 to TRBJ1-1; weak D call: TRBD1 (6 bases). This CDR3 spans 16 amino acids. Germline values: CDR1 SGDLS, CDR2 YYNGEE. V lost 0 bases and J 0 bases, leaving 12 bases between the germline ends. The CDR3 region is CASSVDPGQMNTEAFF. Written as DNA, the CDR3 is TGTGCCAGCAGCGTAGACCCGGGACAAATGAACACTGAAGCTTTCTTT.

This chain connects TRBV3-1 (or the pseudogene TRBV3-2) to TRBJ1-2; a possible D gene is TRBD1 (6 bases). Trimming left V 0 bases short and J 4 bases short, with 15 bases between. Germline CDR1 reads LGHDT; CDR2 reads YNNKEL (reference sequence). CDR3 size: 16 residues. The CDR3 reads CASSQDTTGTIYGYTF. CDR3 coding DNA: TGTGCCAGCAGCCAAGATACGACAGGAACAATCTATGGCTACACCTTC.

The J gene is TRBJ1-5, the V gene TRBV28, with no clear D. Germline V CDR1 and CDR2: MDHEN, SYDVKM. The CDR3 contains 13 residues. V dropped 6 bases and J dropped 0 bases, with 6 bases sitting between them. The CDR3 DNA follows: TGTGCCAGCAGCCCTAGTAGCAATCAGCCCCAGCATTTT. This gives the protein CASSPSSNQPQHF.

V and J are TRBV21-1 and TRBJ2-1; the table names TRBD2, a call not compared with the DNA. TRBV21-1 is deemed a pseudogene. The CDR3 extends over 18 amino acids. The CDR3 coding sequence is TGTGCCAGCAGTTACAGGGTTGAAGAAGCGGGGGGGAAGTATGAGCAGTTCTTC. Translated, it gives CASSYRVEEAGGKYEQFF.

The rearrangement joins TRBV7-2 to TRBJ2-5; 9 positions match TRBD2. This CDR3 comprises 14 residues. V lost 10 bases to trimming and J lost 5 bases; unmatched junction nucleotides: 11. The germline V gene has CDR1 SGHTA and CDR2 FQGNSA. The CDR3 DNA follows: TGTGCCACCCGGACTGGACTAGCGCTTGAGACCCAGTACTTC. Translation: CATRTGLALETQYF.

This chain links TRBV7-8 with TRBJ2-5; 10 positions agree with TRBD1. Trimming at V came to 5 bases and at J to 5 bases, leaving 8 bases not matched to a gene. The CDR3 length is 15 residues. CDR1 is SGHVS and CDR2 is FQNEAQ in the germline V gene. DNA for the CDR3: TGTGCCAGCAGCCGCCAGGGACAGGGGAGGGAGACCCAGTACTTC. Its translation: CASSRQGQGRETQYF.

This chain uses TRBV24-1 with TRBJ2-5, with 7 bases matching TRBD1. CDR1 is KGHDR and CDR2 is SFDVKD in the germline V gene. Germline trimming cut 3 bases from V and 1 base from J; bases unmatched to any gene: 1. The CDR3 contains 14 residues. CDR3 sequence reads: CATSDDRVQETQYF. The CDR3 nucleotides are TGTGCCACCAGTGATGACAGGGTCCAAGAGACCCAGTACTTC.

This clone was recorded only once. The chain links TRBV29-1 to TRBJ2-1; 7 nucleotides line up with TRBD2. After removal of 5 bases from V and 0 bases from J, the junction contained 10 bases not matched to a gene. The CDR3 is 16 amino acids. Germline CDR1 SQVTM, CDR2 ANQGSEA. CDR3 sequence: CSVTLLLASSYNEQFF. CDR3 nucleotide sequence: TGCAGCGTTACCCTACTACTAGCGAGCTCCTACAATGAGCAGTTCTTC.

The V and J genes are TRBV27 and TRBJ1-1; D call uncertain. V was pared by 3 bases and J by 2 bases, with 10 bases between. Germline V gene data show CDR1 as MNHEY and CDR2 as SMNVEV (reference sequence). The CDR3 runs 14 residues. For the CDR3, the DNA is TGTGCCAGCAGTTTCCCGGGGAGCAACACTGAAGCTTTCTTT. This gives the protein CASSFPGSNTEAFF.

The chain couples TRBV9 to TRBJ1-2; D is perhaps TRBD1 (6 bases). Trimming shortened V by 4 bases and J by 4 bases, and 17 bases separated the two germline ends. Looked up from germline, CDR1 is SGDLS and CDR2 is YYNGEE. The CDR3 has 15 amino acids. The CDR3 is CASSPGQSQGYGYTF. CDR3 nucleotides: TGTGCCAGCAGCCCAGGACAGAGCCAGGGCTATGGCTACACCTTC.

The genes are TRBV27 and TRBJ1-1, with a tentative D call TRBD1 (5 bases). V was trimmed by 8 bases and J by 10 bases, leaving 17 bases between them. The CDR3 has 12 residues. Germline-derived CDR1 and CDR2 are MNHEY and SMNVEV (reference sequence). CDR3 sequence: CASWGNGGVAFF. The CDR3 coding sequence is TGTGCCAGCTGGGGGAATGGGGGGGTAGCTTTCTTT.

This chain joins TRBV5-4 and TRBJ2-7, with D maybe TRBD1 (6 bases). Germline V gene lookup returns CDR1 SGHNT and CDR2 YYREEE (reference sequence). The CDR3 length is 14 residues. Between the trimmed V and J ends, which lost 4 bases and 6 bases, there was a span of 17 bases. CDR3 nucleotides: TGTGCCAGCAGCCGGAGAAGCCAGGGGCTCGAGCAGTACTTC. Translating gives CASSRRSQGLEQYF.

CDR3 nucleotides: TGTGCCAGCAGCTACCGGGAAGTAGGCACCGGGGAGCTGTTTTTT. Translated: CASSYREVGTGELFF. The rearrangement joins TRBV11-2 to TRBJ2-2; tentative D call: TRBD2 (5 bases). The CDR3 length is 15 residues. The V and J ends lost 4 bases and 4 bases respectively, with 13 bases between them. Germline-derived CDR1 and CDR2 are SGHAT and FQNNGV.

The CDR3 region is CASSHTPGEQYF. The CDR3 DNA is TGTGCCAGCAGCCACACGCCGGGCGAGCAGTACTTC. The chain couples TRBV21-1 to TRBJ2-7; the tabulated D call, TRBD2, remains unverified against the DNA. TRBV21-1 is an annotated pseudogene. The CDR3 totals 12 residues.

J is TRBJ1-1 and V is TRBV6-6, with a weak D call TRBD1 (5 bases). CDR3 size: 14 residues. The germline V and J ends were trimmed by 7 bases and 1 base, with 13 bases remaining between them. Germline V gene data show CDR1 as MNHNY and CDR2 as SVGAGI (reference sequence). This CDR3 is CASIRGISNTEAFF. CDR3 DNA: TGTGCCAGCATTAGGGGCATCTCGAACACTGAAGCTTTCTTT.

This clone was counted once. The CDR3 DNA reads TGTGCCAGCTCCCAAACAACCGGGACACAGTCCTACGAGCAGTACTTC. It is translated as CASSQTTGTQSYEQYF. The genes are TRBV18 and TRBJ2-7; the D gene is possibly TRBD1 (6 bases). V was trimmed by 6 bases and J by 1 base, leaving 19 bases between them. CDR3 length equals 16 residues. Germline values: CDR1 KGHSH, CDR2 LQKENI. Full variable domain (rest looked up from reference TRBV18 and TRBJ2-7): NAGVMQNPRHLVRRRGQEARLRCSPMKGHSHVYWYRQLPEEGLKFMVYLQKENIIDESGMPKERFSAEFPKEGPSILRIQQVVRGDSAAYFCASSQTTGTQSYEQYFGPGTRLTVT.

V gene TRBV10-3 combines with J gene TRBJ2-2, with D maybe TRBD1 (7 bases). Looked up from germline, CDR1 is ENHRY and CDR2 is SYGVKD. The CDR3 totals 14 residues. V was clipped by 6 bases and J by 1 base, with 9 bases between them. CDR3: CAIRQGGNTGELFF. CDR3 bases: TGTGCCATCAGGCAGGGGGGGAACACCGGGGAGCTGTTTTTT.

J is TRBJ2-1 and V is TRBV2; 12 bases match TRBD2. There are 15 residues in the CDR3. CDR1 SNHLY and CDR2 FYNNEI come from the germline V gene. Germline trimming cut 5 bases from V and 10 bases from J; bases unmatched to any gene: 9. CDR3 DNA sequence: TGTGCCAGCAGTAAATCTAGCGGGGGGGCAGAAGAGCAGTTCTTC. Translating gives CASSKSSGGAEEQFF.

The V and J genes are TRBV18 and TRBJ1-6; TRBD1 might be the D (6 bases). Between the trimmed V and J ends, which lost 2 bases and 2 bases, there was a span of 7 bases. From germline, CDR1 is KGHSH and CDR2 LQKENI. This CDR3 is built from 15 residues. The CDR3 bases are TGTGCCAGCTCACCATCAGGGGCCTATAATTCACCCCTCCACTTT. Its protein product is CASSPSGAYNSPLHF.

This chain links TRBV5-4 with TRBJ1-6; 8 nucleotides line up with TRBD1. This CDR3 comprises 16 residues. The J segment lost 8 bases and the V segment lost 4 bases, leaving 11 bases of the junction unmatched. The germline CDR1 and CDR2 sequences are SGHNT and YYREEE (reference sequence). The CDR3 protein is CASSPQTGTGDSPLHF. The CDR3 region has the DNA TGTGCCAGCAGCCCCCAAACCGGGACAGGTGATTCACCCCTCCACTTT.

V is TRBV6-6 and J is TRBJ2-1, with D hard to call. CDR1 and CDR2 from the germline V gene are MNHNY and SVGAGI (reference sequence). With 4 bases removed from V and 9 bases from J, the gap between germline ends came to 7 bases. The CDR3 covers 11 residues. CDR3 region: CASSSRGEQFF. The CDR3 region has the DNA TGTGCCAGCAGTTCTCGCGGTGAGCAGTTCTTC.

The chain links TRBV12-3 or TRBV12-4 to TRBJ1-2; TRBD1 matches 10 bases. V dropped 5 bases and J dropped 6; count of bases not matched to a gene: 3. The CDR3 loop spans 13 amino acids. CDR3 sequence: CASSGGTGDGYTF. The CDR3 DNA reads as TGTGCCAGCAGTGGGGGGACAGGGGATGGCTACACCTTC.

V is TRBV29-1 and J is TRBJ1-1, with D maybe TRBD1 (5 bases). V dropped 8 bases and J dropped 11 bases, with 18 bases sitting between them. Germline V gene lookup returns CDR1 SQVTM and CDR2 ANQGSEA. The CDR3 loop spans 11 amino acids. The CDR3 protein is CSLLDGGVAFF. CDR3 nucleotides: TGCAGCCTACTCGACGGGGGGGTCGCTTTCTTT.

This clone was observed once. V and J are TRBV3-1 (or the pseudogene TRBV3-2) and TRBJ1-1; no firm D call. The germline V gene has CDR1 LGHDT and CDR2 YNNKEL (reference sequence). The CDR3 contains 14 residues. V was cut by 4 bases and J by 11 bases, with 20 bases left in between. CDR3: CASSLGEPRGSAFF. The CDR3 DNA reads as TGTGCCAGCAGCCTCGGGGAACCTCGGGGAAGCGCTTTCTTT.